Listed below are T cell receptor beta chains from one sample, sequenced in a study of spatial heterogeneity in lung cancer. TCRdb itself ran the 5' RACE reads through MiXCR, one entry per CDR3 protein. The sample yields approximately 10,000 distinct CDR3 sequences, approximately 6% seen once. The sequencing used lung tumor tissue, collected at surgery. These receptors were obtained from a male donor with early-stage non-small cell lung cancer. CDR3s include the opening cysteine and the closing phenylalanine or tryptophan. Fields, in order: clone size, D gene, V gene, J gene, CDR3 protein, CDR3 DNA. A D gene is named only where the DNA matches it firmly. Size values are once, few and many counts, or a class for expanded clones, and some rows have none.

many	TRBD2	TRBV20-1	TRBJ2-4	CSARERRGALAKNIQYF	TGCAGTGCTAGAGAGCGGCGGGGGGCACTAGCCAAAAACATTCAGTACTTC
.	.	TRBV27	TRBJ2-7	CASSLKAGFTYEQYF	TGTGCCAGCAGTTTAAAGGCGGGGTTCACCTACGAGCAGTACTTC
many	TRBD1	TRBV18	TRBJ1-1	CASSPGTGLFLTEAFF	TGTGCCAGCTCACCCGGGACAGGTTTGTTCCTTACTGAAGCTTTCTTT
many	TRBD1	TRBV7-9	TRBJ2-2	CASGGQGRTGELFF	TGTGCCAGCGGCGGACAGGGAAGGACCGGGGAGCTGTTTTTT
many	TRBD1	TRBV5-4	TRBJ1-3	CASSLETGTSGNTIYF	TGTGCCAGCAGCTTGGAGACAGGGACCTCTGGAAACACCATATATTTT
few	.	TRBV7-9	TRBJ2-7	CASSGGQSRYEQYF	TGTGCCAGCAGCGGTGGACAGAGCCGCTACGAGCAGTACTTC
.	TRBD2	TRBV2	TRBJ2-5	CASLRLAGANQETQYF	TGTGCCAGTCTCCGGTTAGCGGGGGCCAACCAAGAGACCCAGTACTTC
many	.	TRBV6-5	TRBJ2-7	CASSYSNRASEQYF	TGTGCCAGCAGTTACTCGAACAGGGCGAGCGAGCAGTACTTC
many	.	TRBV20-1	TRBJ1-1	CRIGGGSPEAFF	TGCAGGATAGGGGGAGGGAGCCCTGAAGCTTTCTTT
many	.	TRBV28	TRBJ2-1	CASSPGVMRSYNEQFF	TGTGCCAGCAGTCCCGGGGTTATGAGATCCTACAATGAGCAGTTCTTC
few	.	TRBV10-3	TRBJ1-4	CAINDATNEKLFF	TGTGCCATCAACGATGCAACTAATGAAAAACTGTTTTTT
few	TRBD1	TRBV18	TRBJ1-5	CASSPLTGDRQPQHF	TGTGCCAGCTCACCACTGACAGGGGACAGGCAGCCCCAGCATTTT
medium-sized	.	TRBV11-2	TRBJ1-6	CASSLDPQLNSPLHF	TGTGCCAGCAGCTTAGATCCCCAGCTAAATTCACCCCTCCACTTT
many	.	TRBV28	TRBJ1-1	CASSLLGGQGGTEAFF	TGTGCCAGCAGTTTATTGGGGGGCCAGGGAGGCACTGAAGCTTTCTTT
medium-sized	.	TRBV28	TRBJ1-1	CASSAVDTEAFF	TGTGCCAGCAGTGCAGTCGACACTGAAGCTTTCTTT
many	TRBD1	TRBV29-1	TRBJ2-1	CSVLDRGNTNEQFF	TGCAGCGTCTTGGACAGGGGGAATACAAATGAGCAGTTCTTC
many	TRBD1	TRBV5-1	TRBJ1-1	CASSLRTGGTEAFF	TGCGCCAGCAGCCTACGGACAGGGGGCACTGAAGCTTTCTTT
medium-sized	.	TRBV29-1	TRBJ1-2	CSVDYGYTF	TGCAGCGTTGACTATGGCTACACCTTC
many	.	TRBV28	TRBJ2-7	CASSPDASSYEQYF	TGTGCCAGCAGCCCGGACGCCAGCTCCTACGAGCAGTACTTC
many	TRBD1	TRBV10-3	TRBJ1-2	CAIRATGDDYGYTF	TGTGCCATCAGGGCGACAGGGGACGACTATGGCTACACCTTC
many	.	TRBV7-9	TRBJ2-3	CASSLKIRSSTDTQYF	TGTGCCAGCAGCTTGAAAATCAGGTCAAGCACAGATACGCAGTATTTT
medium-sized	.	TRBV28	TRBJ2-7	CASSSSGLSSYEQYF	TGTGCCAGCAGTTCATCGGGACTCAGCTCCTACGAGCAGTACTTC
.	.	TRBV3-2	TRBJ2-7	CASSQEWGVNYEQYF	TGTGCCAGCAGCCAAGAATGGGGGGTGAACTACGAGCAGTACTTC
many	.	TRBV20-1	TRBJ2-1	CSAYHNEQFF	TGCAGTGCCTACCACAATGAGCAGTTCTTC
few	.	TRBV28	TRBJ2-1	CASSLPRFGGRREAYNEQFF	TGTGCCAGCAGTCTGCCCCGCTTTGGGGGCCGAAGAGAGGCCTACAATGAGCAGTTCTTC
.	.	TRBV6-2/TRBV6-3	TRBJ2-5	CASRNRVQETQYF	TGTGCCAGCAGAAACAGGGTTCAAGAGACCCAGTACTTC
.	TRBD1	TRBV28	TRBJ1-1	CGSKRQGLNTEAFF	TGTGGCAGCAAACGACAGGGGTTGAACACTGAAGCTTTCTTT
medium-sized	TRBD1	TRBV24-1	TRBJ1-1	CATRDRFEAFF	TGTGCCACCAGGGACAGGTTTGAAGCTTTCTTT
medium-sized	TRBD2	TRBV20-1	TRBJ2-2	CSAREAVTGELFF	TGCAGTGCTCGGGAGGCTGTCACCGGGGAGCTGTTTTTT
.	TRBD1	TRBV6-5	TRBJ2-3	CASRDRNTDTQYF	TGTGCCAGCCGGGACAGAAACACAGATACGCAGTATTTT
.	.	TRBV5-1	TRBJ1-5	CASSRDSNQPQHF	TGCGCCAGCAGCAGGGACAGCAATCAGCCCCAGCATTTT
many	.	TRBV19	TRBJ1-6	CASSTRTGYSPLHF	TGTGCCAGTAGTACACGGACGGGTTACTCACCCCTCCACTTT
many	.	TRBV30	TRBJ1-6	CAWSVQQQTTLHF	TGTGCCTGGAGTGTACAGCAACAGACAACCCTCCACTTT
.	.	TRBV24-1	TRBJ1-2	CATSGGQGHYGYTF	TGTGCCACCAGTGGGGGCCAGGGTCACTATGGCTACACCTTC
many	.	TRBV20-1	TRBJ1-5	CSASRGGGAGDQPQHF	TGCAGTGCTAGCCGAGGGGGGGGCGCGGGGGATCAGCCCCAGCATTTT
.	.	TRBV2	TRBJ1-6	CASSVDRNSPLHF	TGTGCCAGCAGTGTGGACCGGAATTCACCCCTCCACTTT
many	TRBD1	TRBV5-1	TRBJ1-1	CASSWGQANTEAFF	TGCGCCAGCAGCTGGGGACAGGCGAACACTGAAGCTTTCTTT
many	.	TRBV4-2	TRBJ2-4	CASSQGATGDIQYF	TGTGCCAGCAGCCAAGGAGCTACGGGGGACATTCAGTACTTC
many	.	TRBV11-2	TRBJ1-6	CASSLAINSPLHF	TGTGCCAGCAGCTTAGCTATTAATTCACCCCTCCACTTT
once	TRBD1	TRBV6-2/TRBV6-3	TRBJ2-1	CASSPGTGGVNEQFF	TGTGCCAGCAGCCCCGGGACAGGGGGCGTCAATGAGCAGTTCTTC
.	TRBD1	TRBV4-2	TRBJ2-3	CASSQGDRDSRTYF	TGTGCCAGCAGCCAAGGGGACCGGGACAGCCGCACGTATTTT
few	.	TRBV6-6	TRBJ1-5	CASSPQGISNQPQHF	TGTGCCAGCAGCCCCCAGGGTATTTCCAATCAGCCCCAGCATTTT
many	.	TRBV6-5	TRBJ1-5	CAVGSNQPQHF	TGTGCTGTCGGGAGCAATCAGCCCCAGCATTTT
.	.	TRBV30	TRBJ1-6	CAWSVIGENSPLHF	TGTGCCTGGAGTGTAATCGGGGAGAATTCACCCCTCCACTTT
once	TRBD1	TRBV6-2/TRBV6-3	TRBJ1-5	CASSYGTGPQHF	TGTGCCAGCAGTTACGGGACAGGGCCCCAGCATTTT
few	TRBD2	TRBV4-2	TRBJ2-3	CASSQSGTSGGRGDTQYF	TGTGCCAGCAGCCAATCAGGGACTAGCGGGGGCCGGGGAGATACGCAGTATTTT
.	.	TRBV10-3	TRBJ2-6	CAISESGHAGANVLTF	TGTGCCATCAGTGAGTCGGGTCACGCAGGGGCCAACGTCCTGACTTTC
few	.	TRBV28	TRBJ1-5	CASSSYRDSEPQHF	TGTGCCAGCAGTTCCTACAGGGATTCAGAGCCCCAGCATTTT
few	.	TRBV6-2/TRBV6-3	TRBJ2-6	CASRTTANVLTF	TGTGCCAGCAGGACGACCGCCAACGTCCTGACTTTC
.	.	TRBV19	TRBJ2-7	CASSSFPGVDSYEQYF	TGTGCCAGTAGTAGCTTCCCAGGGGTAGACTCCTACGAGCAGTACTTC
.	.	TRBV28	TRBJ2-5	CASSPAGEETQYF	TGTGCCAGCAGCCCGGCAGGGGAAGAGACCCAGTACTTC
.	TRBD1	TRBV28	TRBJ2-1	CASSPGDRGRNEQFF	TGTGCCAGCAGTCCCGGGGACAGGGGGAGGAATGAGCAGTTCTTC
.	TRBD2	TRBV6-4	TRBJ2-2	CASSRERGTGELFF	TGTGCCAGCAGCCGGGAGCGGGGCACCGGGGAGCTGTTTTTT
few	TRBD1	TRBV3-1	TRBJ2-6	CASSPQDRGRSGANVLTF	TGTGCCAGCAGCCCGCAAGACAGGGGGAGGTCTGGGGCCAACGTCCTGACTTTC
few	TRBD2	TRBV20-1	TRBJ2-1	CSASGRLAGAGNEQFF	TGCAGTGCCTCAGGTCGGCTAGCGGGGGCGGGAAATGAGCAGTTCTTC